This record concerns one T cell receptor beta chain sequence. At one end the junction does not follow the germline gene, possibly because of a read error. The record originates from a study of blood T cell repertoires in COVID-19. On the study more broadly: The United States, Italy and Spain supplied acute and convalescent COVID-19 samples. T cells, B-cell-depleted T cells, or PBMCs supplied cDNA or gDNA.

CDR1 and CDR2 from the germline V gene are SEHNR and FQNEAQ (reference sequence). This CDR3 has 15 amino acids. As originally analysed: Amplification of reference gene primers provided the estimated nucleated cell counts. Generated by immunoSEQ multiplex PCR, the TCRdb table keeps only in-frame clones and is missing some. V and J calls and clone size are those listed in that table; D and trimming were worked out from the DNA. Of more than 80,000 clones detected, 82% appear once; the ten largest clones hold about 7%. The TCR comes from a man aged 45-65 years with active or convalescent COVID-19. Material: peripheral blood. The rearrangement joins TRBV7-9 to TRBJ2-7; 9 bases map to TRBD2. The CDR3 sequence: CASSPRAGGSYEQYF. The DNA of the CDR3 is TGTGCCAGCAGCCCCCGCGCGGGGGGGTCCTACGAGCAATACTTC. Supplemented by reference TRBV7-9 and TRBJ2-7, the full variable domain reads DTGVSQNPRHKITKRGQNVTFRCDPISEHNRLYWYRQTLGQGPEFLTYFQNEAQLEKSRLLSDRFSAERPKGSFSTLEIQRTEQGDSAMYLCASSPRAGGSYEQYFGPGTRLTVT.